This T cell receptor beta chain derives from a study of blood T cell repertoires in COVID-19. At the level of the study: Acute-phase and convalescent COVID-19 samples originated in the United States, Italy and Spain. T cells, B-cell-depleted T cells, or PBMCs supplied cDNA or gDNA.

This clone has only one observation. The CDR3 is 16 amino acids. The germline V and J ends were trimmed by 0 bases and 4 bases, with 15 bases remaining between them. Per germline, CDR1 MGHRA and CDR2 YSYEKL. As processed by the authors: From reference gene primer amplification, estimates of nucleated cell counts were derived. TCRdb's table, derived via immunoSEQ multiplex PCR, lists solely in-frame clones and lacks some. D and trimming come from the DNA, and the V and J calls and clone size come from that table. The sample holds roughly 70,000 clones, around 80% seen once. The chain has TRBV4-1 and TRBJ1-2; tentative D call: TRBD1 (5 bases). Sequencing input: peripheral blood. The receptor was isolated from a woman at least 80 years old with active or convalescent COVID-19. For the CDR3, the DNA is TGCGCCAGCAGCCAAGATCCCACCCAGGGATTCTATGGCTACACCTTC. Encoded protein: CASSQDPTQGFYGYTF.